These 30 T cell receptor beta chains were all obtained from the same sample, sequenced in a study of PD-L1 blockade in urothelial cancer. Profiled with immunoSEQ multiplex PCR; TCRdb holds only in-frame clones, not every one. Altogether approximately 71,000 clones are present, roughly nine tenths being singletons, with the ten largest covering 3.4%. Source: PBMCs, taken around atezolizumab (anti-PD-L1) treatment. These receptor sequences come from a man aged 55 to 70 with urothelial cancer.

The chain uses TRBV7-2 and TRBJ1-2; 12 nucleotides line up with TRBD1. From germline, CDR1 is SGHTA and CDR2 FQGNSA. The CDR3 runs 15 residues. The V gene end was trimmed by 5 bases and the J gene end by 4 bases; junction bases not matched to a gene: 5. For the CDR3, the DNA is TGTGCCAGCAGCACCGGGACAGGGGGCCTCTATGGCTACACCTTC. Its translation is CASSTGTGGLYGYTF.

Only one count was recorded for this clone. This chain joins TRBV7-9 and TRBJ2-2, with a weak D call TRBD2 (5 bases). This CDR3 has 19 amino acids. Trimming removed 2 bases at V and 1 base at J, with 20 bases between. Germline V CDR1 and CDR2: SEHNR, FQNEAQ (reference sequence). CDR3 residues: CASSLSPAGLALNTGELFF. The CDR3 DNA reads TGTGCCAGCAGCTTATCTCCGGCTGGGCTAGCCCTGAACACCGGGGAGCTGTTTTTT.

This clone was detected once. This sequence joins TRBV9 and TRBJ2-7; TRBD2 agrees at 8 bases. J gave up 0 bases and V 3 bases, and 17 bases lay outside the gene matches. The CDR3 is 19 amino acids. Germline V gives CDR1 SGDLS, CDR2 YYNGEE. In DNA form, the CDR3 reads TGTGCCAGCAGCGCCGACGCGGGGGGAACGAAACGATTCTCCTACGAGCAGTACTTC. Translating it yields CASSADAGGTKRFSYEQYF.

This rearrangement joins TRBV9 to TRBJ2-7, with TRBD2 matching 8 bases. The CDR3 runs 15 residues. The germline gives CDR1 SGDLS, CDR2 YYNGEE. V lost 0 bases and J lost 4; bases outside the gene matches: 6. The CDR3 spells CASSVGSGGEYEQYF. In nucleotides, the CDR3 is TGTGCCAGCAGCGTAGGCTCGGGAGGGGAATACGAGCAGTACTTC.

The chain is built from TRBV19 and TRBJ2-7; a weak D match, TRBD1 (6 bases). CDR1 is LNHDA and CDR2 is SQIVND in the germline V gene (reference sequence). The CDR3 extends over 16 amino acids. With 5 bases removed from V and 3 bases from J, the gap between germline ends came to 20 bases. The CDR3 here is CASSSEYRDPLYEQYF. The CDR3 DNA reads TGTGCCAGTAGTTCAGAGTACAGGGACCCCCTCTACGAGCAGTACTTC.

This clone appeared a few times. The chain employs TRBV28 and TRBJ2-7; TRBD2 is a possible D gene (6 bases). CDR1 and CDR2 (germline): MDHEN, SYDVKM. This CDR3 comprises 14 residues. V was clipped by 10 bases and J by 5 bases, with 21 bases between them. The CDR3 DNA sequence: TGTGCCACCGTGGGTCCCAGGGAGGCGGACGAGCAGTACTTC. Translated, it gives CATVGPREADEQYF. Complete variable domain (other parts from reference TRBV28 and TRBJ2-7): DVKVTQSSRYLVKRTGEKVFLECVQDMDHENMFWYRQDPGLGLRLIYFSYDVKMKEKGDIPEGYSVSREKKERFSLILESASTNQTSMYLCATVGPREADEQYFGPGTRLTVT.

The rearrangement joins TRBV5-1 to TRBJ2-7, with D tentatively TRBD2 (6 bases). Deletions cut 0 bases from V and 0 bases from J, with 16 bases between. CDR3 size: 17 residues. Germline values: CDR1 SGHRS, CDR2 YFSETQ. Here the CDR3 reads CASSLDRSGPTSYEQYF. CDR3 in DNA: TGCGCCAGCAGCTTGGACAGGAGCGGGCCTACCTCCTACGAGCAGTACTTC.

The J gene is TRBJ2-7, the V gene TRBV7-2, with 12 bases identical to TRBD2. With V trimmed by 5 bases and J by 3 bases, 5 bases remained unmatched. The CDR3 sequence is 15 residues long. Germline V gives CDR1 SGHTA, CDR2 FQGNSA. CDR3 sequence reads: CASSLLTSGSYEQYF. The DNA of the CDR3 is TGTGCCAGCAGCCTCTTGACTAGCGGGAGCTACGAGCAGTACTTC.

V usage is TRBV7-9 and J usage is TRBJ2-5; 8 nucleotides align to TRBD1. The CDR3 runs to 14 residues. Trimming took 7 bases from V and 1 from J; bases not matched to a gene: 5. The germline V gene encodes CDR1 SEHNR and CDR2 FQNEAQ (reference sequence). This CDR3 is CASTKTGAQETQYF. CDR3 DNA sequence: TGTGCCAGCACCAAGACAGGGGCCCAAGAGACCCAGTACTTC.

The rearrangement links TRBV5-6 to TRBJ2-3; the match to TRBD2 covers 7 bases. After removal of 4 bases from V and 2 bases from J, the junction contained 19 bases not matched to a gene. CDR3 length: 19 amino acids. Germline CDR1 SGHDT, CDR2 YYEEEE. In DNA form, the CDR3 reads TGTGCCAGCAGCAGGCGGTTTATCCTGGCGGGAGACACCACAGATACGCAGTATTTT. Translation gives CASSRRFILAGDTTDTQYF.

This chain joins TRBV7-9 and TRBJ2-2; 7 bases match TRBD1. J gave up 2 bases and V 5 bases, and 14 bases lay outside the gene matches. CDR3 length equals 18 residues. Germline V gene lookup returns CDR1 SEHNR and CDR2 FQNEAQ (reference sequence). CDR3 nucleotides: TGTGCCAGCAGCCCAAGACAGGGCTACGCCGTAAACACCGGGGAGCTGTTTTTT. This gives the protein CASSPRQGYAVNTGELFF.

The chain is built from TRBV7-9 and TRBJ1-4, with D uncertain. Germline V CDR1 and CDR2: SEHNR, FQNEAQ (reference sequence). Trimming pared 2 bases from V and 8 bases from J, leaving 9 bases between. There are 13 residues in the CDR3. In nucleotides, the CDR3 is TGTGCCAGCAGCTTATTGGAACAGGAAAAACTGTTTTTT. It translates to CASSLLEQEKLFF.

The gene calls are TRBV10-3 and TRBJ1-2, with D unclear. V was shortened by 10 bases and J by 8 bases, with 11 bases between the two germline ends. This CDR3 contains 10 residues. In germline, CDR1 is ENHRY, CDR2 SYGVKD. The CDR3 loop reads CATREEGYTF. Written as DNA, the CDR3 is TGTGCCACCCGAGAGGAGGGCTACACCTTC.

A remark on this clone: Relative to the germline gene, one junction end is altered; a read error may explain this. V usage is TRBV19 and J usage is TRBJ2-7; TRBD2 matches at 7 bases. The CDR3 spans 13 residues. Germline CDR1 LNHDA, CDR2 SQIVND (reference sequence). The CDR3 here is CASGDPGGGERYF. The CDR3 DNA is TGTGCCAGTGGTGATCCGGGAGGCGGCGAGCGGTACTTC.

In nucleotides, the CDR3 is TGTGCCAGCAGTGATGGGGGGTGGACCGGGGAGCTGTTTTTT. Translated: CASSDGGWTGELFF. V gene TRBV5-6 combines with J gene TRBJ2-2; a possible D gene is TRBD2 (6 bases). This CDR3 is built from 14 residues. Trimming cost V 5 bases and J 5 bases, with 13 bases left between them. Germline CDR1 SGHDT, CDR2 YYEEEE.

The chain links TRBV4-3 to TRBJ2-7; D perhaps matches TRBD1 (6 bases). Germline V gene data show CDR1 as LGHNA and CDR2 as YSLEER. The CDR3 has 15 amino acids. The V end was cut by 4 bases, the J end by 0 bases, with 13 bases between. DNA for the CDR3: TGCGCCAGCAGCCCAGCGACAGGCAACTCCTACGAGCAGTACTTC. It codes for CASSPATGNSYEQYF.

There are a few counts of this clone. The V call is TRBV6-5, the J call TRBJ1-1, with 8 bases fitting TRBD1. The V segment lost 5 bases and the J segment 11 bases; nucleotides outside the gene matches: 4. This CDR3 comprises 11 residues. From germline, CDR1 is MNHEY and CDR2 SVGAGI. CDR3 in DNA: TGTGCCAGCAGTGAACAGGGGGTCGCTTTCTTT. It yields the protein CASSEQGVAFF.

The J gene is TRBJ1-4, the V gene TRBV7-2, with TRBD1 matching 9 bases. With 5 bases clipped from V and 7 bases from J, the junction kept 8 bases outside the gene matches. This CDR3 has 15 residues. The V gene's germline CDR1 is SGHTA and CDR2 FQGNSA. This CDR3 reads CASSTGTGISEKLFF. The CDR3 DNA reads TGTGCCAGCAGCACCGGGACAGGGATTTCTGAAAAACTGTTTTTT.

The rearrangement uses TRBV30 and TRBJ1-2, with D perhaps matching TRBD1 (6 bases). The CDR3 runs to 14 residues. Germline V gives CDR1 GTSNPN, CDR2 SVGIG (reference sequence). V lost 0 bases and J lost 7, with 15 bases in between. In nucleotides, the CDR3 is TGTGCCTGGAGTGTACTAACAGGGCGGTCTGGCTACACCTTC. This gives the protein CAWSVLTGRSGYTF.

The J gene is TRBJ1-5, the V gene TRBV18, with a possible D match to TRBD1 (5 bases). This CDR3 contains 14 residues. V was trimmed by 9 bases and J by 0 bases, leaving 12 bases between them. In germline, CDR1 is KGHSH, CDR2 LQKENI. This CDR3 is CASRGGNSNQPQHF. The CDR3, as DNA: TGTGCCAGTCGGGGGGGGAATAGCAATCAGCCCCAGCATTTT.

V gene TRBV19 combines with J gene TRBJ1-2, with D possibly TRBD1 on 5 matching bases. CDR3 size: 14 residues. Trimming took 6 bases from V and 2 from J, leaving 13 bases between them. Germline values: CDR1 LNHDA, CDR2 SQIVND (reference sequence). The DNA of the CDR3 is TGTGCCAGTAGGCCGCCGGAGGGGAACTATGGCTACACCTTC. Translation gives CASRPPEGNYGYTF.

This clone came up once. This rearrangement joins TRBV28 to TRBJ1-1; D unresolved. The CDR3 totals 15 residues. V lost 2 bases and J lost 0, with 10 bases in between. Per the germline V gene, CDR1 is MDHEN and CDR2 is SYDVKM. CDR3 loop: CASSLGRTVNTEAFF. CDR3 in DNA: TGTGCCAGCAGTTTAGGACGGACTGTGAACACTGAAGCTTTCTTT.

The chain is built from TRBV5-1 and TRBJ2-5, with 8 bases that match TRBD1. This CDR3 region has 14 residues. J was trimmed by 3 bases and V by 5 bases; bases with no gene match: 6. Germline V gene data show CDR1 as SGHRS and CDR2 as YFSETQ. DNA of the CDR3: TGCGCCAGCAGGTACCAGGGGGCAGAAGAGACCCAGTACTTC. Residues: CASRYQGAEETQYF.

The chain joins TRBV21-1 to TRBJ2-5; the table's D gene call, TRBD1, was not cross checked with the DNA. TRBV21-1 is a recognized pseudogene. The CDR3 spans 16 residues. The CDR3 DNA follows: TGTGCCAGCAGCAAAGTTGAAAAAACAGGGGTAGAGACCCAGTACTTC. It codes for CASSKVEKTGVETQYF.

This sequence joins TRBV5-4 and TRBJ1-5; D call uncertain. The CDR3 has 15 amino acids. V shed 5 bases and J shed 5 bases, with 17 bases lying between them. Per germline, CDR1 SGHNT and CDR2 YYREEE (reference sequence). DNA for the CDR3: TGTGCCAGCAGTCGAGGAGGGTTGAGGGATCAGCCCCAGCATTTT. Residues: CASSRGGLRDQPQHF.

The gene calls are TRBV2 and TRBJ2-7, with TRBD1 matching over 8 bases. V lost 2 bases and J lost 4; bases outside the gene matches: 7. CDR3 length equals 15 residues. Germline CDR1 and CDR2: SNHLY and FYNNEI. The CDR3 nucleotides read TGTGCCAGCAGTGAATCTCAGGGGGCTATATACGAGCAGTACTTC. The encoded protein is CASSESQGAIYEQYF.

The gene calls are TRBV4-1 and TRBJ2-3; TRBD2 aligns across 10 bases. The germline V gene encodes CDR1 MGHRA and CDR2 YSYEKL. The CDR3 consists of 20 residues. The ends lost 1 base at V and 2 bases at J; junction bases unmatched: 15. The DNA for the CDR3 is TGCGCCAGCAGCCAAGGGGGAGGAGGACTAGCGGAGCTTAACACAGATACGCAGTATTTT. Protein product: CASSQGGGGLAELNTDTQYF.

V and J are TRBV30 and TRBJ1-2, with D possibly matching TRBD1 (5 bases). The CDR3 has 14 residues. Per the germline V gene, CDR1 is GTSNPN and CDR2 is SVGIG (reference sequence). V lost 0 bases and J lost 4, with 12 bases in between. The CDR3 is CAWSVQAALYGYTF. CDR3 DNA sequence: TGTGCCTGGAGTGTACAGGCAGCCCTCTATGGCTACACCTTC.

This chain uses TRBV30 with TRBJ1-4, with 8 positions matching TRBD1. Losses at the gene ends were 2 bases for V and 6 bases for J; bases not matched to a gene: 5. CDR1 GTSNPN and CDR2 SVGIG come from the germline V gene (reference sequence). There are 14 residues in the CDR3. The CDR3 loop reads CAWSQDRVYEKLFF. In nucleotides, the CDR3 is TGTGCCTGGAGTCAGGACAGGGTGTATGAAAAACTGTTTTTT. The variable domain in full, completed from reference TRBV30 and TRBJ1-4, reads SQTIHQWPATLVQPVGSPLSLECTVEGTSNPNLYWYRQAAGRGLQLLFYSVGIGQISSEVPQNLSASRPQDRQFILSSKKLLLSDSGFYLCAWSQDRVYEKLFFGSGTQLSVL.

The chain carries TRBV6-5 and TRBJ1-2, with no clear D. V was clipped by 2 bases and J by 4 bases, with 14 bases between them. The CDR3 sequence is 15 residues long. CDR1 and CDR2 (germline): MNHEY, SVGAGI. Here the CDR3 reads CASSYQLEAPYGYTF. The CDR3, as DNA: TGTGCCAGCAGTTACCAACTTGAAGCGCCCTATGGCTACACCTTC.